In its sample, the clone carrying this TCR beta chain ranks as large (0.1 to 1%). Its matching antigen is unknown. The sample comes from a study of vaccination effects on CD4 cells after COVID-19. Data came from immunoSEQ multiplex PCR; TCRdb stores just in-frame clones and leaves some out. In the table there are fewer than 75,000 clones, roughly four fifths of which are singletons. The authors isolated CD4+ T cells after nine to eleven days of culture. Each participant received a vaccine that was either BNT162b2 or mRNA-1273, given as two doses. Fresh IL-2-containing medium replaced half the medium on days 3 and 7. The V gene's germline CDR1 is KGHSH and CDR2 LQKENI. The CDR3 extends over 15 amino acids. The V gene lost 3 bases and the J gene lost 7 bases, with 13 bases spanning the gap.

This chain connects TRBV18 to TRBJ1-6; perhaps TRBD1 as D (5 bases). Sequencing was performed on CD4+ T cells from PBMCs cultured without peptide, taken after COVID-19 vaccination. This TCR was sampled from a human donor who received a COVID-19 vaccine. The CDR3 bases are TGTGCCAGCTCACCTATGGGGCGGGGGAATTCACCCCTCCACTTT. Residues: CASSPMGRGNSPLHF.